The rows below give T cell receptor beta chains drawn from one sample of a study of T cells in tuberculosis. The table came from immunoSEQ multiplex PCR; TCRdb's copy has only in-frame clones and leaves some out. The sample has tens of thousands of clones, just over 90% seen once. The sequencing used PBMCs, collected at tuberculosis diagnosis. These receptors were obtained from an adult with tuberculosis. Some clones in this sample may be carry-over from other donors' samples. Each CDR3 is given with its conserved first and last residue. Fields, in order: J gene, clone size, V gene, CDR3 length, D gene, CDR3 DNA, CDR3 protein. The D gene is left open where the match is weak. Rows may omit the clone size; those that give it use once, few, many or a size class.

j_gene: TRBJ2-3; abundance: few; v_gene: TRBV15; len: 13; d_gene: TRBD1; CDR3nt: TGTGCCACCGCACGAGGGACAGGGGAATGGCAGTATTTT; CDR3aa: CATARGTGEWQYF
j_gene: TRBJ2-7; abundance: -; v_gene: TRBV7-9; len: 17; d_gene: -; CDR3nt: TGTGCCAGCAGCTTAGTTGCGTCAGCACTACACGGCTACGAGCAGTACTTC; CDR3aa: CASSLVASALHGYEQYF
j_gene: TRBJ2-7; abundance: -; v_gene: TRBV29-1; len: 13; d_gene: TRBD1; CDR3nt: TGCAGCGCCAGGACAGGCCGCTCCTACGAGCAGTACTTC; CDR3aa: CSARTGRSYEQYF
j_gene: TRBJ1-6; abundance: -; v_gene: TRBV19; len: 13; d_gene: -; CDR3nt: TGTGCCAGTAGGACCGGGTCCGATTCACCCCTCCACTTT; CDR3aa: CASRTGSDSPLHF
j_gene: TRBJ2-1; abundance: -; v_gene: TRBV6-1; len: 15; d_gene: TRBD1; CDR3nt: TGTGCCAGCAGTGGACAGGGGGCGCGGTGGGATGAGCAGTTCTTC; CDR3aa: CASSGQGARWDEQFF
j_gene: TRBJ2-3; abundance: -; v_gene: TRBV19; len: 14; d_gene: -; CDR3nt: TGTGCCAGTAGTAACAGGAAACGCACAGATACGCAGTATTTT; CDR3aa: CASSNRKRTDTQYF
j_gene: TRBJ1-1; abundance: -; v_gene: TRBV6-5; len: 16; d_gene: TRBD1; CDR3nt: TGTGCCAGCAGTTACCAGGTCGGGACAGGGCCCACTGAAGCTTTCTTT; CDR3aa: CASSYQVGTGPTEAFF
j_gene: TRBJ1-2; abundance: -; v_gene: TRBV21-1; len: 15; d_gene: -; CDR3nt: TGTGCCAGCAGCAAAGCGCCCCGGACAGGATATGGCTACACCTTC; CDR3aa: CASSKAPRTGYGYTF
j_gene: TRBJ2-3; abundance: once; v_gene: TRBV5-1; len: 15; d_gene: TRBD2; CDR3nt: TGCGCCAGCAGGCGGGGGACGGGGGACACAGATACGCAGTATTTT; CDR3aa: CASRRGTGDTDTQYF
j_gene: TRBJ2-1; abundance: -; v_gene: TRBV29-1; len: 12; d_gene: -; CDR3nt: TGCAGCGTTGAAAACGGGAGCGATGAGCAGTTCTTC; CDR3aa: CSVENGSDEQFF